This is a list of T cell receptor beta chains from one sample in a study of T cells in Graves' hyperthyroidism and ophthalmopathy. TCRdb analysed the multiplex PCR reads with MiXCR anew, one entry per CDR3 protein. The repertoire has 30,000 to 40,000 distinct CDR3 sequences, roughly half of them found once; the top ten carry around a sixth. Sequencing input: blood. The source of these receptors is a middle-aged man with Graves' ophthalmopathy. Both conserved end residues are part of each CDR3.

j_call v_call cdr3_aa
TRBJ1-3 TRBV12-3/TRBV12-4 CASRRGAAGNTIYF
TRBJ2-3 TRBV5-1 CASSLGAYTDTQYF
TRBJ2-1 TRBV10-3 CAISESGLAGNEQFF
TRBJ1-5 TRBV19 CASSMGGRETQHF
TRBJ1-6 TRBV9 CASSVGKRETGGSPLHF
TRBJ2-2 TRBV19 CASSYQTTRELFF
TRBJ2-7 TRBV2 CASAKTGWYDEQYF
TRBJ2-7 TRBV6-5 CASRPYWGGHEQHF
TRBJ1-2 TRBV25-1 CASSEYKGDNYGYTF
TRBJ2-1 TRBV6-5 CASYPGGGRARNEQFF
TRBJ2-1 TRBV11-1 CASSLTSGGWNEQFF
TRBJ2-5 TRBV11-2 CASSLDRTSEETQYF
TRBJ2-7 TRBV20-1 CSARVSVPGSEQYF
NA TRBV6-5 CASRSTGLEQFF
TRBJ1-2 TRBV11-2 CASSRRGDSGNTF
TRBJ2-1 TRBV10-2 CASNGGPLDEQFF
TRBJ1-3 TRBV19 CASSGTTRNTIYF
TRBJ2-3 TRBV5-1 CASSLSLACKPHTDTQYF
NA TRBV12-3/TRBV12-4 CASSRPASLETQYF
TRBJ2-2 TRBV7-2 CASSLEPSGELFF
TRBJ2-7 TRBV14 CASSHQGERPYEQYF
TRBJ1-4 TRBV2 CASSDGRGGELFF
TRBJ2-7 TRBV6-1 CASSGMEGSEQYF
TRBJ2-1 TRBV7-6 CASSPGLAGGGEQFF
TRBJ1-4 TRBV7-1 CASSSLQGGKLFF
TRBJ2-7 TRBV7-7 CASSLDTNQPQENSGQYF
TRBJ2-3 TRBV9 CASSTSYRGRRDTQYF
TRBJ2-7 TRBV7-6 CASSFLGYEQYF
TRBJ1-4 TRBV7-9 CASSHRDRGSEKLFF
TRBJ2-5 TRBV19 CASSRQGYETQYF
TRBJ2-3 TRBV9 CASSGGGSLADTQYF
TRBJ2-1 TRBV24-1 CATSGVAIHGNEQFF
TRBJ2-1 TRBV9 CASSEGGDRYNEQFF
TRBJ2-5 TRBV12-3/TRBV12-4 CASSFSLETQCF
TRBJ2-5 TRBV25-1 CASSELVAGVSETQYF
TRBJ2-3 TRBV7-2 CASSPYIGEGNF
TRBJ2-3 TRBV27 CANRGGGYTQYF
TRBJ2-2 TRBV5-5 CASSLVRGGTGELFF
TRBJ2-1 TRBV7-9 CASSSETGSGLDTQFF
TRBJ1-2 TRBV19 CASSTSLTAYGYTF
TRBJ2-1 TRBV2 CASSEEGGQRRSYNEQFF
TRBJ2-1 TRBV20-1 CSASNRGGLSEQFF
TRBJ2-6 TRBV18 CASSPSDGGSGANVLTF